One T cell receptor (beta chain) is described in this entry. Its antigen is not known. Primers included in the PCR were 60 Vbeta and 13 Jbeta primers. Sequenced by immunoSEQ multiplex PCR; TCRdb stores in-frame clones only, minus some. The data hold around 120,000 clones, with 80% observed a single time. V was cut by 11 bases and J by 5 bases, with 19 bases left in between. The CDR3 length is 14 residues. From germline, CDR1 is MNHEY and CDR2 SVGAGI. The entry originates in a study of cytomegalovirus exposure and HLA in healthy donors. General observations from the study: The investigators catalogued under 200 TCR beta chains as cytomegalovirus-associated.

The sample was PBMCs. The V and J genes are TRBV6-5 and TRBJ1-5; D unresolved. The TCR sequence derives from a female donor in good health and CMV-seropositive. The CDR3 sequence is CAGRGVKEDQPQHF. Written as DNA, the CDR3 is TGTGCCGGGCGCGGGGTCAAGGAGGATCAGCCCCAGCATTTT.